This T cell receptor beta chain was sequenced in a study of blood T cell repertoires in COVID-19. The Seattle patients, enrolled during active infection, were followed longitudinally. The protocol was immunoSEQ multiplex PCR, while the TCRdb copy is restricted to in-frame clones and leaves out a portion. The data show a few hundred thousand clones, around 86% seen once. Looked up from germline, CDR1 is SGHNT and CDR2 is YENEEA. The V and J ends lost 1 base and 11 bases, in that order; junction bases with no gene match: 9. There are 16 residues in the CDR3. The chain is built from TRBV11-3 and TRBJ2-1, with 12 bases identical to TRBD2. Sequencing was carried out using peripheral blood. This sequence originates from a woman at least 80 years old with COVID-19, enrolled during active disease. The CDR3 reads CASSLGTSGDPRKQFF. The CDR3 DNA follows: TGTGCCAGCAGCTTAGGGACTAGCGGGGATCCCCGGAAGCAGTTCTTC. Full variable domain (missing parts from reference TRBV11-3 and TRBJ2-1): EAGVVQSPRYKIIEKKQPVAFWCNPISGHNTLYWYLQNLGQGPELLIRYENEEAVDDSQLPKDRFSAERLKGVDSTLKIQPAELGDSAVYLCASSLGTSGDPRKQFFGPGTRLTVL.